Listed here are 22 T cell receptor beta chains from one sample, sequenced in a study of regulatory T cells in long-lasting Graves disease. CDR3-region Arm-PCR and iRepertoire HTBI primers produced the TCR beta libraries. TCRdb reanalysed the multiplex PCR reads using MiXCR and keeps one entry per CDR3 protein. The sample holds fewer than 350,000 distinct CDR3 sequences, approximately 20% seen once. Sample time point: newly diagnosed GD, antithyroid drugs for less than 3 months. Scientists built the TCR library using RNA that was extracted from PBMCs. The sequences come from peripheral blood mononuclear cells (PBMCs), collected at new diagnosis, from a patient treated with antithyroid drugs. Receptor source: a female donor with Graves disease.

This clonotype was found many times. The J gene is TRBJ1-2, the V gene TRBV3-1; perhaps TRBD1 as D (5 bases). The CDR3 has 14 amino acids. Germline values: CDR1 LGHDT, CDR2 YNNKEL (reference sequence). V lost 1 base to trimming and J lost 7 bases, with 13 bases between them. Here the CDR3 reads CASSQGARVGGYTF. In nucleotides, the CDR3 is TGTGCCAGCAGCCAAGGGGCCAGGGTCGGTGGCTACACCTTC. Combining the CDR3 with reference TRBV3-1 and TRBJ1-2 gives the whole variable domain DTAVSQTPKYLVTQMGNDKSIKCEQNLGHDTMYWYKQDSKKFLKIMFSYNNKELIINETVPNRFSPKSPDKAHLNLHINSLELGDSAVYFCASSQGARVGGYTFGSGTRLTVV.

The chain has TRBV5-1 and TRBJ1-1; D possibly corresponds to TRBD1 (6 bases). The CDR3 totals 13 residues. Germline CDR1 reads SGHRS; CDR2 reads YFSETQ. Trimming shortened V by 0 bases and J by 8 bases, and 11 bases separated the two germline ends. CDR3 DNA: TGCGCCAGCAGCTTGGGCAGGGGTCGAGAAGCTTTCTTT. This translates into CASSLGRGREAFF.

This clonotype showed up many times. This chain links TRBV9 with TRBJ2-1, with D perhaps matching TRBD1 (6 bases). Germline values: CDR1 SGDLS, CDR2 YYNGEE. CDR3 length equals 14 residues. Trimming took off 1 base at V and 5 bases at J, with 10 bases between the two ends. The CDR3 nucleotides are TGTGCCAGCAGCGTAAGGGACAAACACAATGAGCAGTTCTTC. Translated: CASSVRDKHNEQFF.

This clonotype was seen at least ten times. V is TRBV20-1 and J is TRBJ2-7, with 14 bases that match TRBD2. The V gene's germline CDR1 is DFQATT and CDR2 SNEGSKA (reference sequence). V was pared by 6 bases and J by 2 bases, with 21 bases of the junction left unmatched. The CDR3 has 20 residues. The CDR3, as DNA: TGCAGTGCGGAGAGTGGGAGTTCCGGGACTAGCGGGAGAGACGCCTACGAGCAGTACTTC. This sequence encodes CSAESGSSGTSGRDAYEQYF.

The table lists this clonotype with many counts. The chain is built from TRBV19 and TRBJ2-3, with TRBD2 matching over 14 bases. The CDR3 is made up of 17 amino acids. CDR1 LNHDA and CDR2 SQIVND come from the germline V gene (reference sequence). Losses at the gene ends were 5 bases for V and 4 bases for J; bases not matched to a gene: 8. The chain's CDR3 is CASSPRTSGRSADTQYF. In DNA, the CDR3 is TGTGCCAGTAGTCCAAGGACTAGCGGGAGGTCGGCAGATACGCAGTATTTT.

The chain links TRBV12-3 or TRBV12-4 to TRBJ2-3; 13 bases agree with TRBD2. V dropped 5 bases and J dropped 1; count of bases not matched to a gene: 0. CDR3 length: 15 residues. CDR3 bases: TGTGCCAGCAGTGGACTAGCGGGGGGCACAGATACGCAGTATTTT. It yields the protein CASSGLAGGTDTQYF.

Ten or more counts support this clonotype. The chain links TRBV6-1 to TRBJ2-1, with D tentatively TRBD1 (5 bases). Between the trimmed V and J ends, which lost 7 bases and 6 bases, there was a span of 19 bases. Germline loops: CDR1 MNHNS, CDR2 SASEGT. The CDR3 extends over 15 amino acids. The CDR3: CASIDGQGAGNEQFF. CDR3 nucleotide sequence: TGTGCCAGCATAGATGGGCAGGGCGCAGGCAATGAGCAGTTCTTC.

The genes are TRBV19 and TRBJ2-1, with 12 bases fitting TRBD2. V was pared by 8 bases and J by 8 bases, with 10 bases of the junction left unmatched. Germline CDR1 and CDR2: LNHDA and SQIVND (reference sequence). The CDR3 extends over 15 amino acids. The CDR3 here is CASRGLAGFDYEQFF. As DNA, the CDR3 is TGTGCCAGTCGAGGACTAGCGGGATTCGACTATGAGCAGTTCTTC.

This clonotype was recorded a few times. One base away lies a much larger clone, so this may be a sequencing read error. The chain combines TRBV2 with TRBJ1-1; 7 nucleotides match TRBD1. The germline CDR1 and CDR2 sequences are SNHLY and FYNNEI. The CDR3 runs to 15 residues. The CDR3 region has the DNA TGTGCCGGCAGTCAGGAAGGACAGGAGGTCACTGAAGCTTTCTTT. Amino acids: CAGSQEGQEVTEAFF.

This clonotype was seen repeatedly, ten times or more. The gene calls are TRBV6-2 or TRBV6-3 and TRBJ2-1, with 7 bases identical to TRBD1. The trim removed 10 bases at V and 7 bases at J, leaving 7 bases unmatched. Germline V lookup: CDR1 MNHEY, CDR2 SVGEGT. The length of the CDR3 is 12 residues. The CDR3 here is CATEGARNEQFF. CDR3 sequence (DNA): TGTGCCACTGAGGGGGCGCGGAATGAGCAGTTCTTC.

This clonotype was counted only a few times. The chain joins TRBV7-2 to TRBJ2-1; 13 bases are shared with TRBD2. The CDR3 loop spans 18 amino acids. V was clipped by 1 base and J by 7 bases; unmatched bases: 10. The germline V gene has CDR1 SGHTA and CDR2 FQGNSA. The CDR3: CASSLDGVWTSGRNEQFF. In DNA, the CDR3 is TGTGCCAGCAGCTTAGACGGCGTTTGGACTAGCGGGAGAAATGAGCAGTTCTTC.

This clonotype has ten or more counts. A read error may account for a junction end that differs from germline. The chain carries TRBV3-1 and TRBJ1-6; TRBD1 is a possible D gene (6 bases). This CDR3 spans 14 amino acids. Germline CDR1 LGHDT, CDR2 YNNKEL (reference sequence). The CDR3 loop reads CASSPQGSDSPLHF. The CDR3 DNA reads as TGCGCCAGCAGCCCCCAGGGGTCTGATTCACCCCTCCACTTT. Full variable domain (rest looked up from reference TRBV3-1 and TRBJ1-6): DTAVSQTPKYLVTQMGNDKSIKCEQNLGHDTMYWYKQDSKKFLKIMFSYNNKELIINETVPNRFSPKSPDKAHLNLHINSLELGDSAVYFCASSPQGSDSPLHFGNGTRLTVT.

This clonotype was counted at least ten times. CDR3 sequence reads: CASSRGGNQPQHF. The DNA of the CDR3 is TGTGCCAGCAGTAGGGGGGGCAATCAGCCCCAGCATTTT. The V call is TRBV6-1, the J call TRBJ1-5, with D perhaps matching TRBD1 (6 bases). The CDR3 is 13 residues long. The V gene lost 5 bases and the J gene lost 2 bases, with 7 bases spanning the gap. Germline assignment: CDR1 MNHNS and CDR2 SASEGT.

There are many counts of this clonotype. This rearrangement joins TRBV28 to TRBJ1-6; 7 positions match TRBD1. The CDR3 covers 16 residues. V was pared by 3 bases and J by 10 bases, with 12 bases of the junction left unmatched. Germline assignment: CDR1 MDHEN and CDR2 SYDVKM. CDR3 loop: CASSFIAGQTPSPLHF. CDR3 nucleotides: TGTGCCAGCAGTTTCATAGCGGGACAGACCCCGTCACCCCTCCACTTT.

In this sample, this clonotype turned up many times. The chain combines TRBV25-1 with TRBJ1-3; possible D gene TRBD1, 5 bases. CDR1 MGHDK and CDR2 SYGVNS come from the germline V gene. This CDR3 is built from 14 residues. V was cut by 8 bases and J by 0 bases, with 11 bases left in between. CDR3 loop: CASGDLGSGNTIYF. The DNA of the CDR3 is TGTGCCAGCGGGGACTTAGGCTCTGGAAACACCATATATTTT.

Details on this clonotype: A much larger clone lies one base from this, so it may be a read error. The genes are TRBV3-1 and TRBJ2-1; 7 bases line up with TRBD2. Germline CDR1 reads LGHDT; CDR2 reads YNNKEL (reference sequence). V lost 7 bases to trimming and J lost 13 bases; unmatched junction nucleotides: 13. The CDR3 sequence is 13 residues long. The CDR3 sequence is CASTQTSTLEQFF. DNA for the CDR3: TGTGCCAGCACCCAGACTAGCACCCTCGAACAGTTCTTC.

This chain uses TRBV14 with TRBJ1-1, with D possibly being TRBD1 (5 bases). Trimming removed 5 bases from V and 1 base from J, with 8 bases in between. The CDR3 extends over 13 amino acids. Per the germline V gene, CDR1 is SGHDN and CDR2 is FVKESK. As DNA, the CDR3 is TGTGCCAGCAGCAGACAGACGAACACTGAAGCTTTCTTT. As protein: CASSRQTNTEAFF.

This clonotype was seen ten or more times. The chain has TRBV7-2 and TRBJ1-2, with D hard to call. The germline CDR1 and CDR2 sequences are SGHTA and FQGNSA. V lost 5 bases, J lost 2 bases, and 12 bases lay in between. The CDR3 is 14 amino acids. CDR3 loop: CASSEGRPNYGYTF. In DNA form, the CDR3 reads TGTGCCAGCAGCGAAGGTCGGCCCAACTATGGCTACACCTTC.

The rearrangement joins TRBV28 to TRBJ1-1; D perhaps matches TRBD1 (5 bases). The V gene lost 7 bases and the J gene lost 1 base, with 13 bases spanning the gap. This CDR3 contains 14 residues. In germline, CDR1 is MDHEN, CDR2 SYDVKM. The DNA for the CDR3 is TGTGCCAGCACCCAGATCGACAGGAACACTGAAGCTTTCTTT. Encoded protein: CASTQIDRNTEAFF.

This clonotype was picked up many times. V is TRBV24-1 and J is TRBJ2-1; D assignment may be TRBD1 or TRBD2 (5 bases each). V shed 4 bases and J shed 9 bases, with 15 bases lying between them. Per the germline V gene, CDR1 is KGHDR and CDR2 is SFDVKD. This CDR3 has 14 residues. DNA of the CDR3: TGTGCCACCAGTGAGGACTCAGGGTACTCTGAGCAGTTCTTC. Its translation is CATSEDSGYSEQFF.

At least ten counts were recorded for this clonotype. V is TRBV2 and J is TRBJ1-5, with D possibly TRBD1 on 6 matching bases. Trimming removed 7 bases from V and 0 bases from J, with 13 bases in between. The CDR3 runs 15 residues. Germline CDR1 SNHLY, CDR2 FYNNEI. The CDR3 here is CASTDPGVSNQPQHF. The DNA for the CDR3 is TGTGCCAGCACCGACCCAGGGGTTAGCAATCAGCCCCAGCATTTT.

The table lists this clonotype with many counts. The chain has TRBV20-1 and TRBJ2-1, with TRBD2 matching 15 bases. V lost 3 bases and J lost 6; bases outside the gene matches: 15. The CDR3 sequence is 19 residues long. Germline V gene data show CDR1 as DFQATT and CDR2 as SNEGSKA (reference sequence). CDR3 DNA: TGCAGTGCTAGTCCCCCGGGACTAGCGGGAGGCAATTGGGTCAATGAGCAGTTCTTC. This sequence encodes CSASPPGLAGGNWVNEQFF.